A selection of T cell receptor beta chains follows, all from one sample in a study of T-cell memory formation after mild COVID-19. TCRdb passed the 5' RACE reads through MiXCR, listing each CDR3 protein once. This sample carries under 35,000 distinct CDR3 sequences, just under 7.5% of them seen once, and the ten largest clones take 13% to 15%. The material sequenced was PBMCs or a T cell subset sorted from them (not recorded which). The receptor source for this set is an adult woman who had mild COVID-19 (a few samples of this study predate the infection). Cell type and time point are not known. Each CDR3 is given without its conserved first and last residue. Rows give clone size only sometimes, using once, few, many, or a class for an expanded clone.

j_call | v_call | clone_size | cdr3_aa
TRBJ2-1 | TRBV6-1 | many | ASSESYGGYNEQF
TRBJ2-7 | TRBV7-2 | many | ASSPLGETSGYGAYEQY
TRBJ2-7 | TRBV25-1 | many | ASSPLKQGAQTYEQY
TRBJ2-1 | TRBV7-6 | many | ASSGRSHNEQF
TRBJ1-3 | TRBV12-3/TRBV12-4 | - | ANQQDLNTIY
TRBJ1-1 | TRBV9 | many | ASSVGMDWGTEAF
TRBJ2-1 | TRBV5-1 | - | ASSLAPLAGGREQF
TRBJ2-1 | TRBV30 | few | AWSVRQGYYNEQF
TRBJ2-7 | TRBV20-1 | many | SARDRVLGQY
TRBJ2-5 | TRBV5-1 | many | ASSLNKAGSQETQY
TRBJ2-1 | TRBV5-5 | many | ASGGGLVDNEQF
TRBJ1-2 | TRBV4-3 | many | ASSQESKTGRQPNYGYT
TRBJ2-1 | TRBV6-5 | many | ASSSGTTLQF
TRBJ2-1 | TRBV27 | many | ASSNSLQYSYNEQF
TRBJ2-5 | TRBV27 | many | ASSPGSTAETQY
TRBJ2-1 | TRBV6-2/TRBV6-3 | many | ACRDSSYNEQF
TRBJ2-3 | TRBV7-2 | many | ASSPQGLGTDTQY
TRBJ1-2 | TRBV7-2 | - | ASSGTGGSYGYT